These T cell receptor beta chains were read from a single sample in a study of T cell responses to AZD1222 COVID-19 vaccine. The assay was immunoSEQ multiplex PCR, and TCRdb's table has in-frame clones only and misses some. The table shows under 150,000 clones, with roughly 93% occurring only once. Sequencing used peripheral blood, obtained on day 0 of AZD1222 vaccination. The receptors originated from an adult in good health. Each CDR3 is given with its conserved first and last residue. Each record gives: J gene, clone size, D gene, V gene, CDR3 protein, CDR3 DNA. The D gene is left open where the match is weak. Part of the rows lack a size; the others show once, few, many or a class for expanded clones.

TRBJ1-3,NA,TRBD1,TRBV28,CATGDRAKGNTIYF,TGTGCCACGGGGGACAGGGCTAAAGGAAACACCATATATTTT
TRBJ1-4,NA,NA,TRBV4-3,CASSPVTDFNEKLFF,TGCGCCAGCAGCCCCGTGACGGATTTTAATGAAAAACTGTTTTTT
TRBJ1-5,NA,NA,TRBV24-1,CATASTGTNQPQHF,TGTGCCACTGCTTCTACAGGGACCAATCAGCCCCAGCATTTT
TRBJ2-2,NA,TRBD2,TRBV15,CATSRDPSGRTGELFF,TGTGCCACCAGCAGAGATCCTAGCGGGAGGACCGGGGAGCTGTTTTTT
TRBJ1-2,NA,TRBD1,TRBV30,CAWSEGTGYSRGYTF,TGTGCCTGGAGTGAGGGGACAGGGTACTCGCGTGGCTACACCTTC
TRBJ1-1,NA,NA,TRBV6-5,CASGGTPMNTEAFF,TGTGCCAGCGGAGGGACACCCATGAACACTGAAGCTTTCTTT
TRBJ2-3,NA,NA,TRBV5-4,CASRAASSTDTQYF,TGTGCCAGTAGGGCAGCCTCTAGCACAGATACGCAGTATTTT
TRBJ2-3,NA,NA,TRBV7-5,CARSLCVTSGRGEDTQYF,TGTGCCAGAAGCTTATGTGTTACTAGCGGGAGAGGGGAAGATACGCAGTATTTT
TRBJ1-2,NA,NA,TRBV28,CASSGGPTRGYTF,TGTGCCAGCAGTGGGGGACCAACGAGGGGCTACACCTTC
TRBJ2-1,NA,NA,TRBV5-6,CASSLGSEQFF,TGTGCCAGCAGCTTGGGGAGTGAGCAGTTCTTC
TRBJ1-1,NA,TRBD1,TRBV28,CASSGGGTENTEAFF,TGTGCCAGCAGTGGGGGAGGGACAGAGAACACTGAAGCTTTCTTT
TRBJ1-1,NA,TRBD1,TRBV6-5,CASSYSIQGRAEAFF,TGTGCCAGCAGTTACTCGATACAGGGGAGGGCTGAAGCTTTCTTT
TRBJ1-1,once,NA,TRBV28,CASSHRGRPPPGEAFF,TGTGCCAGCAGTCACCGCGGCAGGCCGCCCCCCGGTGAAGCTTTCTTT
TRBJ2-5,NA,TRBD2,TRBV9,CASSVAPTSGEAQYF,TGTGCCAGCAGCGTAGCTCCGACTAGCGGGGAGGCCCAGTACTTC
TRBJ1-4,NA,NA,TRBV19,CASRAGRSNEKLFF,TGTGCCAGTAGGGCCGGCAGATCTAATGAAAAACTGTTTTTT
TRBJ1-2,NA,NA,TRBV5-1,CASSSGRGYTF,TGCGCCAGCAGCTCCGGTCGGGGCTACACCTTC
TRBJ2-7,NA,NA,TRBV15,CATSGDVAIHEQYF,TGTGCCACCAGCGGCGATGTAGCGATCCACGAGCAGTACTTC
TRBJ2-3,NA,TRBD2,TRBV4-3,CASSQDVGLAGTDTQYF,TGCGCCAGCAGCCAAGATGTGGGACTAGCGGGCACAGATACGCAGTATTTT
TRBJ2-7,NA,TRBD2,TRBV13,CASSLEGGSYEQYF,TGTGCCAGCAGCTTAGAGGGAGGGTCCTACGAGCAGTACTTC
TRBJ2-2,NA,TRBD2,TRBV7-3,CASRLAGGANTGELFF,TGTGCCAGCAGGCTAGCGGGAGGTGCGAACACCGGGGAGCTGTTTTTT
TRBJ2-2,NA,TRBD1,TRBV5-8,CASSSLGQGLTGELFF,TGTGCCAGCAGCTCCCTGGGACAGGGTTTAACCGGGGAGCTGTTTTTT
TRBJ1-6,NA,NA,TRBV4-3,CASSQVRDSPLHF,TGCGCCAGCAGCCAGGTTAGGGACTCACCCCTCCACTTT